The 25 T cell receptor beta chains below were found in one sample sequenced in a study of radiotherapy plus CTLA-4 blockade in lung cancer. Data came from immunoSEQ multiplex PCR; TCRdb stores just in-frame clones and leaves some out. The table lists around 82,000 clones, more than 60% of them singletons, with 22% in the top ten. Sequencing used peripheral blood, obtained from a patient treated with radiotherapy plus ipilimumab. The receptors originated from a human donor with non-small cell lung cancer whose response to radiotherapy plus ipilimumab could not be evaluated. Some clones in this sample may be carry-over from other donors' samples.

V is TRBV6-1 and J is TRBJ2-1; 13 nucleotides agree with TRBD2. This CDR3 comprises 15 residues. CDR1 MNHNS and CDR2 SASEGT come from the germline V gene. V lost 6 bases and J lost 8; bases outside the gene matches: 7. CDR3 sequence (DNA): TGTGCCAGCAGGGAACTAGCGGGGGGGCCCCATGAGCAGTTCTTC. Its translation is CASRELAGGPHEQFF.

V and J are TRBV19 and TRBJ1-6; TRBD1 might be the D (6 bases). This CDR3 region has 14 residues. Germline CDR1 LNHDA, CDR2 SQIVND (reference sequence). With 2 bases removed from V and 5 bases from J, the gap between germline ends came to 7 bases. The CDR3, as DNA: TGTGCCAGTAGTATAAGGACAGATAATTCACCCCTCCACTTT. Translated, it gives CASSIRTDNSPLHF.

The chain recombines TRBV7-2 with TRBJ1-1; D uncertain. V was trimmed by 0 bases and J by 5 bases, leaving 7 bases between them. The CDR3 loop spans 13 amino acids. CDR1 and CDR2 from the germline V gene are SGHTA and FQGNSA. CDR3: CASSLARLTEAFF. Written as DNA, the CDR3 is TGTGCCAGCAGCTTAGCGAGGCTTACTGAAGCTTTCTTT.

The chain links TRBV11-2 to TRBJ1-1; no clear D gene. The CDR3 covers 13 residues. Germline V gives CDR1 SGHAT, CDR2 FQNNGV. The V end was cut by 1 base, the J end by 1 base, with 4 bases between. DNA for the CDR3: TGTGCCAGCAGCTTAGTCAAGAACACTGAAGCTTTCTTT. Its translation: CASSLVKNTEAFF.

This chain links TRBV29-1 with TRBJ1-5, with D unresolved. The V gene's germline CDR1 is SQVTM and CDR2 ANQGSEA. The CDR3 spans 12 residues. V was clipped by 6 bases and J by 5 bases, with 11 bases between them. The CDR3 DNA sequence: TGCAGCGTCGCCGGGTCAGATCAGCCCCAGCATTTT. It is translated as CSVAGSDQPQHF.

In this sample, this clone turned up a few times. The rearrangement joins TRBV2 to TRBJ1-4; weak D call: TRBD1 (5 bases). The CDR3 contains 13 residues. Germline assignment: CDR1 SNHLY and CDR2 FYNNEI. With 7 bases removed from V and 4 bases from J, the gap between germline ends came to 10 bases. The CDR3 nucleotides read TGTGCCAGCACCCAGGGTATTAATGAAAAACTGTTTTTT. It specifies CASTQGINEKLFF.

As DNA, the CDR3 is TGTGCCAGCTCACCATCTGGGAGACACCCAGGCTATGGCTACACCTTC. This gives the protein CASSPSGRHPGYGYTF. The J gene is TRBJ1-2, the V gene TRBV18; D gene unclear. Per the germline V gene, CDR1 is KGHSH and CDR2 is LQKENI. The CDR3 spans 16 residues. V shed 2 bases and J shed 4 bases, with 17 bases lying between them.

The chain links TRBV30 to TRBJ2-1; no firm D call. Looked up from germline, CDR1 is GTSNPN and CDR2 is SVGIG (reference sequence). Between the trimmed V and J ends, which lost 2 bases and 3 bases, there was a span of 8 bases. This CDR3 spans 13 amino acids. CDR3 protein: CAWSYLLYNEQFF. The CDR3 DNA reads TGTGCCTGGAGTTATCTCCTCTACAATGAGCAGTTCTTC.

The V call is TRBV6-5, the J call TRBJ1-1; D is unresolved. The CDR3 loop spans 14 amino acids. V was clipped by 0 bases and J by 2 bases, with 7 bases between them. Germline assignment: CDR1 MNHEY and CDR2 SVGAGI. DNA for the CDR3: TGTGCCAGCAGTTACTCCGTCAGAAACACTGAAGCTTTCTTT. It yields the protein CASSYSVRNTEAFF.

This clone was counted between two and nine times. The rearrangement links TRBV28 to TRBJ1-1, with D perhaps matching TRBD1 (6 bases). The CDR3 consists of 14 residues. Germline lookup yields CDR1 MDHEN and CDR2 SYDVKM. Trimming removed 6 bases at V and 1 base at J, with 12 bases between. The CDR3 DNA is TGTGCCAGCAGAACATACAGGGAGAACACTGAAGCTTTCTTT. Translation gives CASRTYRENTEAFF.

V usage is TRBV19 and J usage is TRBJ2-1; 7 nucleotides align to TRBD2. Germline CDR1 reads LNHDA; CDR2 reads SQIVND (reference sequence). V was pared by 1 base and J by 2 bases, with 2 bases of the junction left unmatched. The CDR3 runs to 15 residues. The CDR3 protein is CASSIGLAPYNEQFF. The CDR3, as DNA: TGTGCCAGTAGTATAGGACTAGCCCCCTACAATGAGCAGTTCTTC.

This sequence joins TRBV27 and TRBJ2-1; 12 bases align to TRBD2. V lost 6 bases and J lost 2; bases outside the gene matches: 11. The CDR3 is made up of 18 amino acids. From germline, CDR1 is MNHEY and CDR2 SMNVEV (reference sequence). CDR3 residues: CASRRLAGATTAYNEQFF. CDR3 bases: TGTGCCAGCAGACGACTAGCGGGGGCCACTACTGCCTACAATGAGCAGTTCTTC.

The rearrangement uses TRBV7-2 and TRBJ2-5; TRBD2 matches 8 bases. The germline CDR1 and CDR2 sequences are SGHTA and FQGNSA. V shed 6 bases, J shed 2 bases, and the junction held 8 bases outside the gene matches. The CDR3 is 15 amino acids. The CDR3: CASSYKAGEQETQYF. The CDR3 DNA follows: TGTGCCAGCAGTTACAAAGCGGGAGAACAAGAGACCCAGTACTTC.

This clone has just a few counts. The chain combines TRBV2 with TRBJ1-1; D may be TRBD1 (5 bases). Trimming took 6 bases from V and 3 from J, leaving 8 bases between them. The CDR3 loop spans 12 amino acids. From germline, CDR1 is SNHLY and CDR2 FYNNEI. The DNA of the CDR3 is TGTGCCAGCAGAGGGGAGGACACTGAAGCTTTCTTT. It encodes CASRGEDTEAFF.

The V and J genes are TRBV21-1 and TRBJ2-3; TRBD2 reflects the table's D call only, with no check against the DNA. TRBV21-1 is an annotated pseudogene. The length of the CDR3 is 14 residues. The CDR3 DNA follows: TGTGCCAGCAGCCCGGGACTAGCAGTAGATACGCAGTATTTT. Translating gives CASSPGLAVDTQYF.

As for this clone: An end of the junction differs from the germline gene, which may be a read error. The V call is TRBV7-7, the J call TRBJ2-7; D is possibly TRBD2 (5 bases). The germline V gene encodes CDR1 SSHAT and CDR2 FNYEAQ (reference sequence). CDR3 length: 13 amino acids. CDR3 residues: CASSLGLGDEQYF. For the CDR3, the DNA is TGTGCTAGCAGCTTAGGACTCGGGGACGAGCAGTACTTC.

This clone was detected only a few times. The CDR3 here is CASRPGGNYGYTF. CDR3 sequence (DNA): TGTGCCAGCAGACCAGGGGGGAACTATGGCTACACCTTC. The rearrangement links TRBV7-9 to TRBJ1-2; the match to TRBD1 covers 7 bases. From germline, CDR1 is SEHNR and CDR2 FQNEAQ (reference sequence). The CDR3 length is 13 residues. V was pared by 6 bases and J by 2 bases, with 3 bases of the junction left unmatched.

The chain is built from TRBV27 and TRBJ1-1; D is unresolved. Germline V gives CDR1 MNHEY, CDR2 SMNVEV (reference sequence). V was cut by 3 bases and J by 5 bases, with 13 bases left in between. The CDR3 is 14 residues long. CDR3 protein: CASSFRRVGTEAFF. The CDR3 coding sequence is TGTGCCAGCAGTTTCCGGAGGGTTGGAACTGAAGCTTTCTTT.

The rearrangement joins TRBV11-2 to TRBJ2-7; 8 bases align to TRBD2. J was trimmed by 2 bases and V by 5 bases; bases with no gene match: 14. The CDR3 length is 17 residues. CDR1 SGHAT and CDR2 FQNNGV come from the germline V gene. The chain's CDR3 is CASSTLGRGVIPYEQYF. The DNA for the CDR3 is TGTGCCAGCAGCACCTTGGGGCGGGGGGTTATTCCCTACGAGCAGTACTTC.

The chain has TRBV29-1 and TRBJ1-2; 9 bases match TRBD1. Trimming took 1 base from V and 6 from J; bases not matched to a gene: 6. Germline V CDR1 and CDR2: SQVTM, ANQGSEA. The CDR3 sequence is 14 residues long. CDR3 bases: TGCAGCGTTGAAGTGGGACAGGGAATAGATGGCTACACCTTC. Protein sequence: CSVEVGQGIDGYTF.

Here the CDR3 reads CAIGSRQGSTEAFFF. CDR3 coding DNA: TGTGCCATCGGGTCCAGACAGGGAAGCACTGAAGCTTTCTTCTTT. The gene calls are TRBV10-3 and TRBJ1-1; 7 nucleotides match TRBD1. V dropped 8 bases and J dropped 14; count of bases not matched to a gene: 23. There are 15 residues in the CDR3. CDR1 ENHRY and CDR2 SYGVKD come from the germline V gene.

This chain uses TRBV4-1 with TRBJ2-7; 10 bases match TRBD1. V lost 4 bases and J lost 2; bases outside the gene matches: 8. The CDR3 is 16 residues long. The germline gives CDR1 MGHRA, CDR2 YSYEKL. The CDR3: CASSPRGGQGAYEQYF. For the CDR3, the DNA is TGCGCCAGCAGCCCTCGCGGTGGACAGGGGGCCTACGAGCAGTACTTC.

The chain is built from TRBV25-1 and TRBJ2-1; weak D call: TRBD1 (6 bases). Trimming cost V 6 bases and J 8 bases, with 17 bases left between them. Germline V gene data show CDR1 as MGHDK and CDR2 as SYGVNS. The CDR3 is made up of 14 amino acids. CDR3 sequence reads: CASSAPGHIDEQFF. The CDR3 DNA is TGTGCCAGCAGCGCCCCGGGACATATAGATGAGCAGTTCTTC.

The chain couples TRBV6-5 to TRBJ2-7; 7 bases are shared with TRBD1. CDR1 is MNHEY, CDR2 SVGAGI, per germline. The CDR3 totals 14 residues. The trim removed 6 bases at V and 2 bases at J, leaving 7 bases unmatched. In nucleotides, the CDR3 is TGTGCCAGCAGCCTCGACAGGGTAACCTACGAGCAGTACTTC. This encodes CASSLDRVTYEQYF.

The gene calls are TRBV11-3 and TRBJ2-7, with D maybe TRBD1 (6 bases). The CDR3 extends over 13 amino acids. With 5 bases removed from V and 6 bases from J, the gap between germline ends came to 14 bases. Germline lookup yields CDR1 SGHNT and CDR2 YENEEA. The CDR3 is CASSKVGGGEQYF. Here the CDR3 DNA reads TGTGCCAGCAGCAAGGTTGGGGGCGGCGAGCAGTACTTC. The entire variable domain, with the rest obtained from reference TRBV11-3 and TRBJ2-7, is as follows: EAGVVQSPRYKIIEKKQPVAFWCNPISGHNTLYWYLQNLGQGPELLIRYENEEAVDDSQLPKDRFSAERLKGVDSTLKIQPAELGDSAVYLCASSKVGGGEQYFGPGTRLTVT.